The 23 T cell receptor beta chains in this list originate from one sample, sequenced in a study of blood T cell repertoires in COVID-19. Assay: immunoSEQ multiplex PCR; the TCRdb copy retains only in-frame clones and omits some. Of about 270,000 clones listed, roughly nine tenths were seen once; the top ten hold 1.5% to 2%. The specimen was PBMCs or T cells enriched from blood (not recorded which). Every receptor here comes from a woman between 55 and 75 years old who had recovered from COVID-19.

Regarding this clone: One end of the junction does not line up with germline, which may come from a read error. The J gene is TRBJ2-1, the V gene TRBV7-7; 11 positions agree with TRBD2. The CDR3 length is 15 residues. Per the germline V gene, CDR1 is SSHAT and CDR2 is FNYEAQ (reference sequence). CDR3 region: CASSRQVAGGDEQFF. The CDR3 DNA reads as TGTGCTAGCAGCCGACAGGTAGCGGGGGGGGATGAGCAGTTCTTC.

This clone was picked up one time. This chain links TRBV10-1 with TRBJ2-3, with TRBD1 identical over 8 bases. The CDR3 sequence is 15 residues long. V gave up 3 bases and J gave up 1 base; unmatched junction bases: 3. CDR1 WNHNN and CDR2 SYGVQD come from the germline V gene (reference sequence). CDR3 protein: CASSDTGGRTDTQYF. The CDR3 DNA is TGCGCCAGCAGTGATACAGGGGGACGCACAGATACGCAGTATTTT.

The rearrangement uses TRBV19 and TRBJ2-7, with D perhaps TRBD1 (5 bases). This CDR3 is built from 14 residues. In germline, CDR1 is LNHDA, CDR2 SQIVND (reference sequence). V dropped 2 bases and J dropped 0 bases, with 8 bases sitting between them. DNA of the CDR3: TGTGCCAGTAGTATAAGGGGTGCCTCCTACGAGCAGTACTTC. Amino acids: CASSIRGASYEQYF.

Here the CDR3 DNA reads TGTGCCAGCAGCCACTCGGGGACTACTACCCAGTACTTC. Residues: CASSHSGTTTQYF. This chain links TRBV7-9 with TRBJ2-5; 7 bases are shared with TRBD2. Trimming at V came to 5 bases and at J to 8 bases, leaving 8 bases not matched to a gene. The CDR3 runs 13 residues. Germline V gives CDR1 SEHNR, CDR2 FQNEAQ (reference sequence).

The chain is built from TRBV10-1 and TRBJ1-2; perhaps TRBD1 as D (5 bases). V shed 2 bases and J shed 5 bases, with 15 bases lying between them. Germline V CDR1 and CDR2: WNHNN, SYGVQD (reference sequence). CDR3 length: 15 residues. The CDR3 reads CASSELGGGQYGYTF. The CDR3 coding sequence is TGCGCCAGCAGTGAGCTCGGGGGGGGTCAGTATGGCTACACCTTC.

V usage is TRBV7-3 and J usage is TRBJ2-3; D ambiguous. Looked up from germline, CDR1 is SGHTA and CDR2 is FQGTGA. The CDR3 runs to 15 residues. V lost 0 bases, J lost 0 bases, and 7 bases lay in between. The CDR3 region is CASSLTSTSTDTQYF. DNA of the CDR3: TGTGCCAGCAGCTTAACAAGTACTAGCACAGATACGCAGTATTTT.

CDR3 residues: CASSQVGLAGGDTGELFF. The CDR3 coding sequence is TGTGCCAGCAGCCAAGTCGGGCTAGCGGGAGGGGACACCGGGGAGCTGTTTTTT. The chain joins TRBV4-2 to TRBJ2-2, with 12 bases lining up with TRBD2. Germline CDR1 reads LGHNA; CDR2 reads YNFKEQ. This CDR3 is built from 18 residues. The V and J ends lost 1 base and 3 bases, in that order; junction bases with no gene match: 6.

V usage is TRBV9 and J usage is TRBJ2-1; possibly TRBD1 for D (8 bases). Germline loops: CDR1 SGDLS, CDR2 YYNGEE. CDR3 size: 15 residues. Trimming removed 0 bases at V and 7 bases at J, with 14 bases between. This chain's CDR3 is CASSVEDREGNEQFF. The CDR3 bases are TGTGCCAGCAGCGTAGAGGACAGGGAGGGGAATGAGCAGTTCTTC.

This chain links TRBV20-1 with TRBJ1-4; no clear D gene. V was cut by 3 bases and J by 8 bases, with 19 bases left in between. The CDR3 totals 15 residues. Germline V gives CDR1 DFQATT, CDR2 SNEGSKA (reference sequence). In DNA, the CDR3 is TGCAGTGCTAGTCCTACGTTGGGAGTAGAAGAAAAACTGTTTTTT. This translates into CSASPTLGVEEKLFF.

This clone was detected only a few times. This chain connects TRBV6-5 to TRBJ2-1; possibly TRBD2 for D (6 bases). Trimming removed 11 bases at V and 5 bases at J, with 19 bases between. Germline V gene sequence: CDR1 MNHEY, CDR2 SVGAGI. The CDR3 is 14 residues long. The CDR3 DNA follows: TGTGCCGGCCGTCCTGCGGGGAGAAACAATGAGCAGTTCTTC. Protein: CAGRPAGRNNEQFF.

The chain is built from TRBV5-1 and TRBJ2-1; possible D gene TRBD2, 5 bases. CDR1 and CDR2 from the germline V gene are SGHRS and YFSETQ. There are 14 residues in the CDR3. Trimming pared 2 bases from V and 5 bases from J, leaving 11 bases between. The CDR3 is CASSLERGNNEQFF. CDR3 nucleotide sequence: TGCGCCAGCAGCTTAGAACGGGGAAACAATGAGCAGTTCTTC. The variable domain in full, completed from reference TRBV5-1 and TRBJ2-1, reads KAGVTQTPRYLIKTRGQQVTLSCSPISGHRSVSWYQQTPGQGLQFLFEYFSETQRNKGNFPGRFSGRQFSNSRSEMNVSTLELGDSALYLCASSLERGNNEQFFGPGTRLTVL.

CDR3 amino acids: CASSPPGLANTGELFF. The CDR3 DNA sequence: TGTGCCAGCAGCCCTCCGGGACTAGCAAACACCGGGGAGCTGTTTTTT. J is TRBJ2-2 and V is TRBV7-9, with 9 bases aligning to TRBD2. The junction had 6 bases not matched to a gene; V was cut back by 5 bases and J by 2 bases. This CDR3 region has 16 residues. Germline V gives CDR1 SEHNR, CDR2 FQNEAQ (reference sequence).

The gene calls are TRBV4-1 and TRBJ1-6, with unresolved D. Trimming stripped 2 bases from V and 7 bases from J, with 9 bases between. Germline CDR1 reads MGHRA; CDR2 reads YSYEKL. The CDR3 totals 14 residues. The CDR3 sequence is CASSQNSYNSPLHF. Here the CDR3 DNA reads TGCGCCAGCAGCCAAAACAGTTACAATTCACCCCTCCACTTT.

Details on this clone: This sample includes further DNA sequences coding for the same CDR3. This rearrangement joins TRBV5-1 to TRBJ1-5; 8 bases match TRBD1. This CDR3 comprises 14 residues. The germline CDR1 and CDR2 sequences are SGHRS and YFSETQ. Germline trimming cut 4 bases from V and 7 bases from J; bases unmatched to any gene: 7. The CDR3 nucleotides read TGCGCCAGCAGCCTACAGGGGGGAGACCAGCCCCAGCATTTT. Amino acids: CASSLQGGDQPQHF.

V gene TRBV27 combines with J gene TRBJ1-1, with a weak D call TRBD1 (5 bases). Germline V gene lookup returns CDR1 MNHEY and CDR2 SMNVEV (reference sequence). The CDR3 sequence is 14 residues long. V lost 4 bases and J lost 6, with 15 bases in between. The CDR3 region has the DNA TGTGCCAGCAGTTCCGGGCAGGGTATCGCTGAAGCTTTCTTT. It translates to CASSSGQGIAEAFF.

The chain couples TRBV12-3 or TRBV12-4 to TRBJ2-3; TRBD2 might be the D (6 bases). V lost 4 bases to trimming and J lost 8 bases, with 13 bases between them. The CDR3 has 13 amino acids. CDR3 sequence (DNA): TGTGCCAGCAGTTGGGACTCGGGGCGTACGCAGTATTTT. Translating gives CASSWDSGRTQYF.

The chain has TRBV7-9 and TRBJ2-7, with D tentatively TRBD1 (7 bases). The CDR3 totals 14 residues. Between the trimmed V and J ends, which lost 4 bases and 3 bases, there was a span of 13 bases. Germline V CDR1 and CDR2: SEHNR, FQNEAQ (reference sequence). This chain's CDR3 is CASSSRDSNYEQYF. In DNA, the CDR3 is TGTGCCAGCAGCTCGCGGGACAGCAACTACGAGCAGTACTTC.

The chain has TRBV2 and TRBJ2-3; 7 positions match TRBD2. Germline V gene sequence: CDR1 SNHLY, CDR2 FYNNEI. The CDR3 contains 13 residues. V was clipped by 8 bases and J by 7 bases; unmatched bases: 9. The CDR3 region is CASWAGAGNTQYF. The CDR3 DNA follows: TGTGCCAGCTGGGCGGGAGCGGGGAATACGCAGTATTTT.

The chain is built from TRBV19 and TRBJ1-3; no reliable D call. The CDR3 runs 11 residues. The germline V and J ends were trimmed by 2 bases and 7 bases, with 3 bases remaining between them. CDR1 and CDR2 (germline): LNHDA, SQIVND (reference sequence). As DNA, the CDR3 is TGTGCCAGTAGTATACGGAACACCATATATTTT. Its protein is CASSIRNTIYF.

The chain uses TRBV12-3 or TRBV12-4 and TRBJ1-4; D remains ambiguous. V was clipped by 7 bases and J by 14 bases, with 14 bases between them. The CDR3 sequence is 11 residues long. The CDR3, as DNA: TGTGCCAGCATCTGTTCTTTCCCGCTGTTTTTT. It translates to CASICSFPLFF.

In its sample, this clone was seen a few times. The chain joins TRBV6-2 or TRBV6-3 to TRBJ2-3; no clear D gene. The germline gives CDR1 MNHEY, CDR2 SVGEGT. The CDR3 consists of 13 residues. Trimming stripped 5 bases from V and 5 bases from J, with 11 bases between. Here the CDR3 reads CASSRGPGDTQYF. CDR3 sequence (DNA): TGTGCCAGCAGTCGCGGCCCCGGAGATACGCAGTATTTT.

J is TRBJ2-7 and V is TRBV5-1; 9 bases map to TRBD1. The CDR3 consists of 14 residues. Germline CDR1 is SGHRS and CDR2 is YFSETQ. J was trimmed by 2 bases and V by 2 bases; bases with no gene match: 2. The CDR3 DNA reads TGCGCCAGCAGCTTTCGGACAGGGGCCTACGAGCAGTACTTC. Residues: CASSFRTGAYEQYF.

The chain couples TRBV6-5 to TRBJ1-3; D is uncertain. CDR3 size: 14 residues. V lost 6 bases and J 4 bases, leaving 13 bases between the germline ends. CDR1 and CDR2 from the germline V gene are MNHEY and SVGAGI. The CDR3 DNA follows: TGTGCCAGCAGCCGGGATTTTTCCGGAAACACCATATATTTT. Translation: CASSRDFSGNTIYF.